This TCR beta chain was captured in a study of T cells in Graves' hyperthyroidism and ophthalmopathy. Fresh peripheral blood, about 10 ml of it, supplied the PBMCs. CDR1 and CDR2 (germline): SGHTA, FQGNSA. This CDR3 comprises 15 residues. Germline trimming cut 6 bases from V and 0 bases from J; bases unmatched to any gene: 7. RNA transcripts provided the source from which TCR beta CDR3 regions were amplified. The HTBI primer set drove a first-round RT-PCR of the TCR CDR3. From the multiplex PCR reads, TCRdb called clonotypes with MiXCR, one entry per CDR3 protein. The sample includes hundreds of thousands of distinct CDR3 sequences, roughly 15% seen only once; the top ten take roughly 10%.

This chain links TRBV7-2 with TRBJ2-7; 8 positions agree with TRBD2. The sequence was collected from a woman younger than 30 with Graves' hyperthyroidism. Input material: blood. The CDR3 bases are TGTGCCAGCAGGGTTCGGGGGGGGGGCTCCTACGAGCAGTACTTC. It codes for CASRVRGGGSYEQYF.